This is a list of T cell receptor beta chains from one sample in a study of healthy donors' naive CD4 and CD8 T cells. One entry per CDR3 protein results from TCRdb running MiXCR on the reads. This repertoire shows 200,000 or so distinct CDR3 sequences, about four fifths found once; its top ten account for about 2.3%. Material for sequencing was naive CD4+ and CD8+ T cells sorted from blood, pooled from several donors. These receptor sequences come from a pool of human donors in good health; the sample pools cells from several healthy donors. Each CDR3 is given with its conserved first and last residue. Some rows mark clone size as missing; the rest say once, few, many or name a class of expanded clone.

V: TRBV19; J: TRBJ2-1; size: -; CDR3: CASSIDKGQITYNEQFF
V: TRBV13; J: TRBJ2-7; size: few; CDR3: CASSPTGTGSGPSYEQYF
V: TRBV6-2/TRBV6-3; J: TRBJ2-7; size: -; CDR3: CASSSDSPYEQYF
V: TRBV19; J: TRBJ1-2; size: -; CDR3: CASTLTAGTGGGGGYTF
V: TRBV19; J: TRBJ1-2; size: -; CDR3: CASSIDVTVYGYTF
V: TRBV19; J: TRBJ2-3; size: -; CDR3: CASKKGTGTDTQYF
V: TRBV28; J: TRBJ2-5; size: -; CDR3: CASSSQTASGRPQETQYF
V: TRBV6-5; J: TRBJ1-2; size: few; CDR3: CASRGGLSGGYTF
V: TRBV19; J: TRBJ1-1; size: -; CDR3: CASSIVGQGAETEAFF
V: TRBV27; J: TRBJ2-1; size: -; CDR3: CASSGTSGGNEQFF
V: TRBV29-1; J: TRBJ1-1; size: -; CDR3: CSVMTGENTEAFF
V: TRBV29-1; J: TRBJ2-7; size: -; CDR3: CSVADGSYEQYF
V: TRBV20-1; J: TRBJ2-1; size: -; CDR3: CSAVYRTSGIFPEQFF
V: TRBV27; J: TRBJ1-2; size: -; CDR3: CASSLVTPGSGGYTF
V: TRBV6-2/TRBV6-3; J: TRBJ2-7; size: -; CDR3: CANSPLRAVGSEQYF
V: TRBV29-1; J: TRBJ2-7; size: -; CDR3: CSVEKGAEEQYF
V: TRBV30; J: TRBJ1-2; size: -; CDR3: CAWGQGAVGYTF
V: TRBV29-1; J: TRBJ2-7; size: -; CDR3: CSAVPDGLYEQYF
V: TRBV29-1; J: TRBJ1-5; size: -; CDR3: CSAWVDNQPQHF
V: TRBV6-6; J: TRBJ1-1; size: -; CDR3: CASSPGQGIGTEAFF
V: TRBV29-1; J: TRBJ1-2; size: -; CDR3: CSGLNGYTF
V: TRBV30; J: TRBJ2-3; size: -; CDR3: CAWSVDTDTQYF
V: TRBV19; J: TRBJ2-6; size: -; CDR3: CASSISPSGANVLTF
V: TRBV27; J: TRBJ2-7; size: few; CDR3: CASSLTGAYEQYF
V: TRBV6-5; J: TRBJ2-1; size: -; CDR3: CANSYVDRDNEQFF
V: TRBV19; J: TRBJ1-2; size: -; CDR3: CASSDGRYGYTF
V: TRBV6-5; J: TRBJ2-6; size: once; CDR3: CASSYSRDIAGANVLTF
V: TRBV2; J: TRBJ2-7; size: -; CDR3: CASTQSYEQYF